The T cell receptor beta chain under discussion was sequenced for a study of shared clonotypes between healthy human individuals. The repertoire was sequenced with immunoSEQ multiplex PCR; TCRdb's copy has only in-frame clones and lacks some. The sample comprises some 500,000 clones, approximately 95% of which are singletons, and nearly 0.065% rests with the top ten. V gave up 1 base and J gave up 5 bases; unmatched junction bases: 1. CDR1 is KGHSH, CDR2 LQKENI, per germline. The CDR3 extends over 14 amino acids. As for this clone: Other nucleotide sequences from this sample produce the same CDR3.

Sequenced input: naive CD4+ T cells sorted from blood. Subset indicated: CD45RA+ positively selected. The sequence derives from a woman under 40 in good health. This chain connects TRBV18 to TRBJ1-1, with 10 bases that match TRBD1. CDR3 DNA: TGTGCCAGCTCACCACGGGACAGGGGAACTGAAGCTTTCTTT. Its protein is CASSPRDRGTEAFF.